This paragraph reports one T cell receptor (beta chain). The method was immunoSEQ multiplex PCR; TCRdb's version includes in-frame clones alone and lacks a portion of them. The table includes around 92,000 clones, about four fifths detected once. This record belongs to a study of a mutant IDH1 vaccine in newly diagnosed glioma. The germline V gene encodes CDR1 ENHRY and CDR2 SYGVKD. The CDR3 covers 11 residues. V gave up 3 bases and J gave up 6 bases, with 4 bases separating them. Time point indicated: baseline, week 1 (first vaccination visit). Treatment defined: pre-vaccination baseline after standard-of-care therapy.

V usage is TRBV10-3 and J usage is TRBJ2-3; D remains unclear. This receptor was identified in a woman aged 50 to 60 with glioma. The specimen comprised PBMCs, sampled from a glioma patient treated with radiotherapy, temozolomide or both. The CDR3 nucleotides read TGTGCCATCAGTGAACTCGATACGCAGTATTTT. Translating gives CAISELDTQYF.